These 24 T cell receptor beta chains were all obtained from the same sample, sequenced in a study of human T cells and chemical hapten exposure. Time point noted: patch test 1, 2 weeks after DPC sensitization. As for treatment: therapeutic diphenylcyclopropenone sensitization with weekly scalp DPC. TCRdb fed the RACE reads into MiXCR, producing one record per CDR3 protein. The table includes around 71,000 distinct CDR3 sequences, 9.8% detected once. Sequencing was performed on whole blood, taken in connection with sensitization to the hapten diphenylcyclopropenone (DPC). Receptors originate from a middle-aged woman with alopecia areata. Some clones in this sample may be carry-over from other donors' samples.

This clonotype was counted many times. CDR3 region: CASSSRPLQETQYF. CDR3 bases: TGTGCCAGCAGCAGCAGGCCACTCCAAGAGACCCAGTACTTC. The chain has TRBV7-9 and TRBJ2-5; no clear D. The CDR3 consists of 14 residues. Per germline, CDR1 SEHNR and CDR2 FQNEAQ (reference sequence). Deletions cut 5 bases from V and 1 base from J, with 11 bases between.

J is TRBJ2-7 and V is TRBV25-1; weak D call: TRBD1 (6 bases). Trimming stripped 4 bases from V and 0 bases from J, with 7 bases between. In germline, CDR1 is MGHDK, CDR2 SYGVNS. CDR3 size: 13 residues. CDR3 DNA: TGTGCCAGCAGTGGGACAGTCTCCTACGAGCAGTACTTC. Translating it yields CASSGTVSYEQYF.

There are many counts of this clonotype. The rearrangement uses TRBV28 and TRBJ2-7; D gene unclear. Germline V CDR1 and CDR2: MDHEN, SYDVKM. The CDR3 sequence is 13 residues long. V lost 3 bases to trimming and J lost 2 bases, with 8 bases between them. The CDR3 DNA follows: TGTGCCAGCAGTTTTAATGGGCCCTACGAGCAGTACTTC. Translation: CASSFNGPYEQYF.

This clonotype has a count of ten or more. J is TRBJ1-1 and V is TRBV5-1; D not resolved. The CDR3 extends over 13 amino acids. V lost 2 bases to trimming and J lost 1 base, with 6 bases between them. Germline-derived CDR1 and CDR2 are SGHRS and YFSETQ. The CDR3 protein is CASSFTANTEAFF. CDR3 nucleotides: TGCGCCAGCAGCTTTACCGCGAACACTGAAGCTTTCTTT.

This clonotype has a count of ten or more. The chain uses TRBV5-1 and TRBJ1-2, with D possibly matching TRBD1 (5 bases). The CDR3 loop spans 15 amino acids. V was clipped by 0 bases and J by 4 bases, with 13 bases between them. Germline V gene data show CDR1 as SGHRS and CDR2 as YFSETQ. CDR3 DNA: TGCGCCAGCAGCTTGGATGGGCAGGGCAGCTATGGCTACACCTTC. It translates to CASSLDGQGSYGYTF.

The chain uses TRBV13 and TRBJ1-4; TRBD1 agrees at 12 bases. Germline V gene sequence: CDR1 PRHDT, CDR2 FYEKMQ (reference sequence). V trimming: 5 bases; J trimming: 7 bases; junction bases outside the gene matches: 14. CDR3 size: 18 residues. The CDR3 DNA reads as TGTGCCAGCAGCATCAGTGGGACAGGGGGCGCGTTCAGTGAAAAACTGTTTTTT. Residues: CASSISGTGGAFSEKLFF.

This clonotype was seen repeatedly, ten times or more. The rearrangement links TRBV9 to TRBJ1-1; a possible D gene is TRBD1 (5 bases). The CDR3 is 15 residues long. The V end was cut by 0 bases, the J end by 0 bases, with 9 bases between. Germline values: CDR1 SGDLS, CDR2 YYNGEE. The CDR3 nucleotides read TGTGCCAGCAGCGTAGGAGACAGCTTGAACACTGAAGCTTTCTTT. Amino acids: CASSVGDSLNTEAFF.

Remarks on this clonotype: This may be a read error: a much more frequent sequence differs by one nucleotide. The V call is TRBV6-6, the J call TRBJ1-2, with D maybe TRBD1 (5 bases). Germline CDR1 reads MNHNY; CDR2 reads SVGAGI (reference sequence). The CDR3 totals 13 residues. The CDR3, as DNA: TGTGCCGGCAGCTCACCAGGGTTCGATGGCTACACCTTC. It codes for CAGSSPGFDGYTF.

This clonotype was seen repeatedly, ten times or more. This sequence joins TRBV29-1 and TRBJ2-3; 13 bases fit TRBD2. Germline lookup yields CDR1 SQVTM and CDR2 ANQGSEA. V lost 7 bases to trimming and J lost 4 bases; unmatched junction nucleotides: 5. The CDR3 has 14 residues. CDR3 sequence reads: CSGTSGGAADTQYF. Written as DNA, the CDR3 is TGCAGCGGAACTAGCGGGGGGGCGGCAGATACGCAGTATTTT.

CDR3 sequence (DNA): TGTGCCAGCAGATTTAGCGGGGGGGGCTTCTACGAGCAGTACTTC. It specifies CASRFSGGGFYEQYF. This sequence joins TRBV12-3 or TRBV12-4 and TRBJ2-7; 11 bases agree with TRBD2. The junction had 7 bases not matched to a gene; V was cut back by 6 bases and J by 3 bases. This CDR3 contains 15 residues.

This clonotype was seen at least ten times. This chain links TRBV7-9 with TRBJ2-7, with D maybe TRBD1 (7 bases). V lost 6 bases to trimming and J lost 4 bases, with 25 bases between them. Germline CDR1 is SEHNR and CDR2 is FQNEAQ (reference sequence). The CDR3 is 17 residues long. The CDR3 is CASRSGQPYRGIYEQYF. The CDR3 DNA follows: TGTGCCAGCAGGTCGGGACAGCCATACCGGGGGATTTACGAGCAGTACTTC. The variable domain in full, with the rest retrieved from reference TRBV7-9 and TRBJ2-7, is DTGVSQNPRHKITKRGQNVTFRCDPISEHNRLYWYRQTLGQGPEFLTYFQNEAQLEKSRLLSDRFSAERPKGSFSTLEIQRTEQGDSAMYLCASRSGQPYRGIYEQYFGPGTRLTVT.

Many counts were recorded for this clonotype. This chain connects TRBV10-3 to TRBJ2-2, with TRBD1 matching 8 bases. Germline lookup yields CDR1 ENHRY and CDR2 SYGVKD. The CDR3 is 15 amino acids. V was pared by 8 bases and J by 4 bases, with 9 bases of the junction left unmatched. The CDR3 DNA sequence: TGTGCCATCTGGCCGGAGACAGGGGCCACCGGGGAGCTGTTTTTT. Its protein product is CAIWPETGATGELFF.

Many counts were recorded for this clonotype. The chain has TRBV29-1 and TRBJ1-3; a weak D match, TRBD1 (6 bases). Germline assignment: CDR1 SQVTM and CDR2 ANQGSEA. The CDR3 spans 14 residues. V was clipped by 6 bases and J by 4 bases, with 16 bases between them. CDR3 in amino acids: CSVSPMGAGNTIYF. The CDR3 DNA reads TGCAGCGTCTCTCCCATGGGGGCCGGAAACACCATATATTTT.

This clonotype was counted between two and nine times. The V gene is TRBV3-1, the J gene TRBJ1-5; 9 bases fit TRBD1. The CDR3 is made up of 14 amino acids. J gave up 11 bases and V 0 bases, and 5 bases lay outside the gene matches. Germline values: CDR1 LGHDT, CDR2 YNNKEL (reference sequence). This CDR3 is CASSQEGGTGTQHF. DNA of the CDR3: TGTGCCAGCAGCCAAGAGGGGGGGACAGGGACCCAGCATTTT.

The table lists this clonotype with many counts. V usage is TRBV20-1 and J usage is TRBJ1-6; 7 bases map to TRBD1. The junction had 5 bases not matched to a gene; V was cut back by 1 base and J by 5 bases. Germline assignment: CDR1 DFQATT and CDR2 SNEGSKA (reference sequence). The CDR3 extends over 15 amino acids. The CDR3 DNA reads TGCAGTGCTAGAGTTCAGCAGGGGGATAATTCACCCCTCCACTTT. This encodes CSARVQQGDNSPLHF.

This clonotype was picked up many times. This chain uses TRBV18 with TRBJ2-1; 12 bases are a match to TRBD1. The CDR3 runs 15 residues. Germline V lookup: CDR1 KGHSH, CDR2 LQKENI. V was pared by 5 bases and J by 10 bases, with 9 bases of the junction left unmatched. The CDR3 spells CASSDGDRGPSEQFF. The CDR3 coding sequence is TGTGCCAGCTCAGATGGGGACAGGGGGCCCTCGGAGCAGTTCTTC.

Ten or more counts support this clonotype. This chain connects TRBV20-1 to TRBJ2-2, with unresolved D. This CDR3 comprises 12 residues. The V gene lost 3 bases and the J gene lost 5 bases, with 7 bases spanning the gap. From germline, CDR1 is DFQATT and CDR2 SNEGSKA (reference sequence). The CDR3 protein is CSARPWTGELFF. In DNA, the CDR3 is TGCAGTGCTAGGCCCTGGACCGGGGAGCTGTTTTTT.

This clonotype appeared many times. The gene calls are TRBV3-1 and TRBJ1-5, with no clear D. The CDR3 covers 13 residues. V shed 5 bases and J shed 4 bases, with 9 bases lying between them. Germline assignment: CDR1 LGHDT and CDR2 YNNKEL (reference sequence). The CDR3 sequence: CASSVAGNQPQHF. The CDR3 DNA reads TGTGCCAGCAGCGTGGCGGGGAATCAGCCCCAGCATTTT.

This clonotype showed up just a few times. Here the CDR3 reads CASSKGGLGGGCGETQYF. In DNA form, the CDR3 reads TGTGCCAGCAGCAAAGGTGGTCTAGGAGGGGGATGTGGGGAGACCCAGTACTTC. V is TRBV21-1 and J is TRBJ2-5; the table's D gene call, TRBD1, was not cross checked with the DNA. TRBV21-1 has pseudogene status. This CDR3 spans 18 amino acids.

This clonotype was seen many times. The chain joins TRBV7-9 to TRBJ2-1, with 11 bases that match TRBD1. The CDR3 length is 15 residues. J was trimmed by 1 base and V by 5 bases; bases with no gene match: 1. Germline loops: CDR1 SEHNR, CDR2 FQNEAQ (reference sequence). As DNA, the CDR3 is TGTGCCAGCAGCCGGGACAGGGGGTCCTACAATGAGCAGTTCTTC. Protein product: CASSRDRGSYNEQFF. Full variable domain (remainder filled in from reference TRBV7-9 and TRBJ2-1): DTGVSQNPRHKITKRGQNVTFRCDPISEHNRLYWYRQTLGQGPEFLTYFQNEAQLEKSRLLSDRFSAERPKGSFSTLEIQRTEQGDSAMYLCASSRDRGSYNEQFFGPGTRLTVL.

J is TRBJ1-6 and V is TRBV4-3; D is uncertain. The CDR3 sequence is 19 residues long. The germline CDR1 and CDR2 sequences are LGHNA and YSLEER. The germline V and J ends were trimmed by 0 bases and 2 bases, with 17 bases remaining between them. Here the CDR3 DNA reads TGCGCCAGCAGCCAAGATATTTGGGAAGGGAAAACCTATAATTCACCCCTCCACTTT. This translates into CASSQDIWEGKTYNSPLHF.

This chain joins TRBV7-6 and TRBJ1-4; D is perhaps TRBD1 (5 bases). The CDR3 is 15 residues long. The germline V gene has CDR1 SGHVS and CDR2 FNYEAQ. V was trimmed by 0 bases and J by 3 bases, leaving 8 bases between them. The CDR3 reads CASSLAGEPNEKLFF. The CDR3 bases are TGTGCCAGCAGCTTAGCGGGGGAACCTAATGAAAAACTGTTTTTT.

This clonotype was seen ten or more times. The chain carries TRBV4-1 and TRBJ2-5, with D possibly TRBD2 on 7 matching bases. Germline V gene data show CDR1 as MGHRA and CDR2 as YSYEKL. The CDR3 contains 16 residues. Trimming shortened V by 3 bases and J by 4 bases, and 18 bases separated the two germline ends. This CDR3 reads CASSHGSGGRVETQYF. CDR3 coding DNA: TGCGCCAGCAGCCACGGGTCGGGGGGCCGGGTAGAGACCCAGTACTTC.

This clonotype has ten or more counts. The genes are TRBV28 and TRBJ2-7; no clear D gene. The germline V gene encodes CDR1 MDHEN and CDR2 SYDVKM. The CDR3 runs to 10 residues. V was shortened by 8 bases and J by 2 bases, with 4 bases between the two germline ends. CDR3 loop: CASGTYEQYF. The CDR3, as DNA: TGTGCCAGCGGAACCTACGAGCAGTACTTC.